This T cell receptor (beta chain) is drawn from a study of T cell repertoires in cytomegalovirus infection. The CDR3 has 20 residues. Unmatched junction bases numbered 19, after V lost 4 bases and J lost 2 bases. Looked up from germline, CDR1 is SEHNR and CDR2 is FQNEAQ (reference sequence). TCRdb reanalysed the reads using MiXCR and keeps one entry per CDR3 protein. Among 110,000 or so distinct CDR3 sequences listed, roughly 30% were seen once. This clonotype occurred a few times. What it binds is unknown. The sample in question was CD8+ T cells from cultured PBMCs, obtained from culture after CMV antigen stimulation. This sequence originates from a human donor in good health (CMV status not recorded). Some clones in this sample may be carry-over from other donors' samples. The J gene is TRBJ2-1, the V gene TRBV7-9; 8 bases are a match to TRBD1. The CDR3, as DNA: TGTGCCAGCAGCTCAACAGACCCCGAAGATACAGGGGGTGCCTACAATGAGCAGTTCTTC. This gives the protein CASSSTDPEDTGGAYNEQFF. The whole variable domain, remainder taken from reference TRBV7-9 and TRBJ2-1, is DTGVSQNPRHKITKRGQNVTFRCDPISEHNRLYWYRQTLGQGPEFLTYFQNEAQLEKSRLLSDRFSAERPKGSFSTLEIQRTEQGDSAMYLCASSSTDPEDTGGAYNEQFFGPGTRLTVL.